This TCR beta chain was sequenced during a study of STAT5B mutations in CD4+ large granular lymphocyte leukemia. From germline, CDR1 is MNHNS and CDR2 SASEGT. The ends were cut back, 4 bases at V and 2 bases at J, with 16 bases in the middle. The CDR3 is made up of 16 amino acids. Note on this clone: Its antigen remains unknown.

The assay was run at survey level. The method was immunoSEQ multiplex PCR; TCRdb's version includes in-frame clones alone and lacks a portion of them. The table records tens of thousands of clones, approximately 80% of them present only once. General study points: Compared with healthy controls (2/35), patient top clones favored TRBV06 (8/27).

The source of this sequence is a human donor in good health. Sequenced sample: CD4+ T cells from blood buffy coats. This chain joins TRBV6-1 and TRBJ2-3; tentative D call: TRBD1 (6 bases). The CDR3 coding sequence is TGTGCCAGCAGTGGAACCCCGGGACAATTCACAGATACGCAGTATTTT. Protein sequence: CASSGTPGQFTDTQYF.